Shown below are 24 T cell receptor beta chains from a single sample sequenced in a study of blood T cell repertoires in COVID-19. Here immunoSEQ multiplex PCR was the method, and the copy in TCRdb shows in-frame clones only, minus some. Of about 130,000 clones listed, 88% were seen once; the top ten hold approximately 10%. Sequencing used peripheral blood. All receptors come from a man aged 45 to 65 with acute or convalescent COVID-19.

This clone was found once. For the CDR3, the DNA is TGTGCCAGCAGCCCTCCTCGAAGCGGGAGTAGGGGTGAGCAGTTCTTC. Translated, it gives CASSPPRSGSRGEQFF. The V call is TRBV5-4, the J call TRBJ2-1, with 8 bases identical to TRBD2. The CDR3 has 16 residues. In germline, CDR1 is SGHNT, CDR2 YYREEE (reference sequence). V lost 4 bases, J lost 9 bases, and 15 bases stayed unmatched.

The chain carries TRBV28 and TRBJ1-6; 7 bases align to TRBD1. From germline, CDR1 is MDHEN and CDR2 SYDVKM. The junction had 8 bases not matched to a gene; V was cut back by 5 bases and J by 7 bases. This CDR3 is 15 amino acids long. The CDR3 coding sequence is TGTGCCAGCAGTCTAGGACAGGTGATGAATTCACCCCTCCACTTT. Translated: CASSLGQVMNSPLHF.

V gene TRBV3-1 (or the pseudogene TRBV3-2) combines with J gene TRBJ2-1, with D uncertain. V lost 1 base and J lost 4, with 5 bases in between. CDR1 is LGHDT and CDR2 is YNNKEL in the germline V gene (reference sequence). There are 13 residues in the CDR3. In DNA, the CDR3 is TGTGCCAGCAGCCAAGCTCAGTACAATGAGCAGTTCTTC. Translating it yields CASSQAQYNEQFF.

J is TRBJ2-1 and V is TRBV20-1, with D uncertain. The CDR3 is made up of 13 amino acids. With 3 bases removed from V and 7 bases from J, the gap between germline ends came to 13 bases. Germline V gives CDR1 DFQATT, CDR2 SNEGSKA (reference sequence). The CDR3 protein is CSASEPARNEQFF. Written as DNA, the CDR3 is TGCAGTGCTAGTGAACCCGCCAGGAATGAGCAGTTCTTC.

The DNA for the CDR3 is TGTGCCAGCAGCTTAGTCTTGTTGCGGGAGGGAGGCACAGATACGCAGTATTTT. Residues: CASSLVLLREGGTDTQYF. V is TRBV7-2 and J is TRBJ2-3; 9 bases agree with TRBD2. Germline lookup yields CDR1 SGHTA and CDR2 FQGNSA. After removal of 1 base from V and 1 base from J, the junction contained 9 bases not matched to a gene. The CDR3 runs 18 residues. Filled out from reference TRBV7-2 and TRBJ2-3, the complete variable domain reads GAGVSQSPSNKVTEKGKDVELRCDPISGHTALYWYRQSLGQGLEFLIYFQGNSAPDKSGLPSDRFSAERTGGSVSTLTIQRTQQEDSAVYLCASSLVLLREGGTDTQYFGPGTRLTVL.

The chain uses TRBV7-2 and TRBJ2-5, with D perhaps matching TRBD1 (6 bases). V gave up 1 base and J gave up 3 bases, with 12 bases separating them. Looked up from germline, CDR1 is SGHTA and CDR2 is FQGNSA. The CDR3 is 15 residues long. CDR3 sequence: CASSLGGQGKETQYF. For the CDR3, the DNA is TGTGCCAGCAGCTTAGGCGGGCAGGGGAAAGAGACCCAGTACTTC.

This clone appeared once. The chain combines TRBV28 with TRBJ1-2; 9 bases agree with TRBD1. Germline CDR1 MDHEN, CDR2 SYDVKM. V lost 6 bases and J lost 6; bases outside the gene matches: 14. The CDR3 is made up of 16 amino acids. The CDR3 region is CASSVPGQGIKDGYTF. As DNA, the CDR3 is TGTGCCAGCAGCGTACCGGGACAGGGTATAAAGGATGGCTACACCTTC.

This clone was picked up a small number of times. The genes are TRBV7-9 and TRBJ2-2, with D possibly being TRBD2 (6 bases). This CDR3 contains 15 residues. Germline V gene lookup returns CDR1 SEHNR and CDR2 FQNEAQ (reference sequence). V shed 10 bases and J shed 5 bases, with 20 bases lying between them. The CDR3 spells CAILPEGRGTGELFF. In DNA form, the CDR3 reads TGTGCCATTCTACCGGAGGGTAGGGGAACCGGGGAGCTGTTTTTT. The variable domain in full, with the rest retrieved from reference TRBV7-9 and TRBJ2-2, is DTGVSQNPRHKITKRGQNVTFRCDPISEHNRLYWYRQTLGQGPEFLTYFQNEAQLEKSRLLSDRFSAERPKGSFSTLEIQRTEQGDSAMYLCAILPEGRGTGELFFGEGSRLTVL.

CDR3 in amino acids: CASSDRGDNWEKLFF. The CDR3 DNA sequence: TGTGCCAGCAGTGACAGGGGTGATAATTGGGAAAAACTGTTTTTT. V and J are TRBV6-1 and TRBJ1-4, with D tentatively TRBD1 (6 bases). The CDR3 loop spans 15 amino acids. V was pared by 3 bases and J by 8 bases, with 16 bases between. CDR1 is MNHNS, CDR2 SASEGT, per germline.

V usage is TRBV5-6 and J usage is TRBJ1-2; D is uncertain. V was trimmed by 2 bases and J by 5 bases, leaving 10 bases between them. Germline CDR1 SGHDT, CDR2 YYEEEE. The CDR3 is 13 amino acids. This CDR3 is CASSFGHGYGYTF. In DNA, the CDR3 is TGTGCCAGCAGCTTCGGTCACGGGTATGGCTACACCTTC.

This clone was counted between two and nine times. This chain connects TRBV28 to TRBJ2-1, with TRBD2 identical over 7 bases. The CDR3 is made up of 16 amino acids. Trimming took 3 bases from V and 8 from J; bases not matched to a gene: 13. CDR1 is MDHEN and CDR2 is SYDVKM in the germline V gene. The CDR3 bases are TGTGCCAGCAGTTTGAGGAGGGCGGGAGTAACGGATGAGCAGTTCTTC. Residues: CASSLRRAGVTDEQFF.

The gene calls are TRBV5-1 and TRBJ2-1, with D uncertain. The CDR3 is 13 amino acids. Germline CDR1 reads SGHRS; CDR2 reads YFSETQ. V was clipped by 0 bases and J by 5 bases, with 6 bases between them. CDR3 nucleotides: TGCGCCAGCAGCTTGGGGGCGCACAATGAGCAGTTCTTC. This translates into CASSLGAHNEQFF.

The chain couples TRBV5-4 to TRBJ1-1; D may be TRBD1 (5 bases). The germline V gene encodes CDR1 SGHNT and CDR2 YYREEE (reference sequence). This CDR3 comprises 18 residues. Trimming shortened V by 3 bases and J by 6 bases, and 27 bases separated the two germline ends. CDR3 in DNA: TGTGCCAGCAGCTCTCTAGGTGTATGGGCGGGGGAGTGGGCTGAAGCTTTCTTT. Protein: CASSSLGVWAGEWAEAFF.

The rearrangement joins TRBV11-2 to TRBJ2-3, with 8 bases that match TRBD2. The length of the CDR3 is 16 residues. The ends lost 3 bases at V and 6 bases at J; junction bases unmatched: 11. Per the germline V gene, CDR1 is SGHAT and CDR2 is FQNNGV. DNA of the CDR3: TGTGCCAGCAGCTTTGCAGCGGGGGCCCAGGTGGATACGCAGTATTTT. Protein: CASSFAAGAQVDTQYF.

This chain uses TRBV28 with TRBJ2-1; D is perhaps TRBD1 (6 bases). CDR1 and CDR2 from the germline V gene are MDHEN and SYDVKM. The CDR3 runs to 15 residues. The V end was cut by 7 bases, the J end by 2 bases, with 15 bases between. CDR3 nucleotide sequence: TGTGCCAGCATACAGGGTGCAGGACCCTACAATGAGCAGTTCTTC. Residues: CASIQGAGPYNEQFF.

V and J are TRBV21-1 and TRBJ2-2; the table assigns TRBD1, which was not confirmed against the DNA. TRBV21-1 is assigned pseudogene status. The CDR3 runs to 14 residues. CDR3 protein: CARPDNPNTGELFF. CDR3 nucleotide sequence: TGTGCCAGGCCCGACAACCCGAACACCGGGGAGCTGTTTTTT.

The rearrangement uses TRBV15 and TRBJ1-1; TRBD1 might be the D (5 bases). Per the germline V gene, CDR1 is LNHNV and CDR2 is YYDKDF (reference sequence). This CDR3 is 12 amino acids long. V was trimmed by 4 bases and J by 8 bases, leaving 11 bases between them. The CDR3 sequence: CATSKDTYEAFF. In nucleotides, the CDR3 is TGTGCCACCAGCAAGGACACTTACGAAGCTTTCTTT.

The chain uses TRBV18 and TRBJ1-1; unclear D gene. CDR3 length equals 17 residues. The V end was cut by 3 bases, the J end by 4 bases, with 21 bases between. The germline CDR1 and CDR2 sequences are KGHSH and LQKENI. The CDR3 spells CASSPSEGGSGSTEAFF. CDR3 nucleotides: TGTGCCAGCTCACCGTCGGAGGGAGGGTCGGGAAGCACTGAAGCTTTCTTT.

The chain uses TRBV5-1 and TRBJ2-1; the match to TRBD2 covers 7 bases. Trimming cost V 6 bases and J 0 bases; bases outside gene matches: 9. Germline V CDR1 and CDR2: SGHRS, YFSETQ. This CDR3 region has 16 residues. CDR3 in amino acids: CASTNGPGGSYNEQFF. The CDR3 DNA is TGCGCCAGCACCAATGGCCCGGGAGGCTCCTACAATGAGCAGTTCTTC. The full variable domain, its missing parts supplied by reference TRBV5-1 and TRBJ2-1, is KAGVTQTPRYLIKTRGQQVTLSCSPISGHRSVSWYQQTPGQGLQFLFEYFSETQRNKGNFPGRFSGRQFSNSRSEMNVSTLELGDSALYLCASTNGPGGSYNEQFFGPGTRLTVL.

The genes are TRBV7-8 and TRBJ2-3, with 10 bases lining up with TRBD2. Germline CDR1 SGHVS, CDR2 FQNEAQ. Germline trimming cut 8 bases from V and 8 bases from J; bases unmatched to any gene: 13. The CDR3 runs to 15 residues. CDR3 bases: TGTGCCAGCGCAGCCGGCAGCGGGGGGGCTACTACGCAGTATTTT. Amino acids: CASAAGSGGATTQYF.

This chain connects TRBV19 to TRBJ1-5; the D gene is possibly TRBD1 (6 bases). Trimming removed 6 bases at V and 0 bases at J, with 15 bases between. This CDR3 contains 16 residues. Germline CDR1 LNHDA, CDR2 SQIVND (reference sequence). The CDR3 sequence is CASSPPGHISNQPQHF. The CDR3 bases are TGTGCCAGTAGCCCCCCGGGACACATTAGCAATCAGCCCCAGCATTTT.

The rearrangement links TRBV5-1 to TRBJ2-1; D is unresolved. The CDR3 is 16 residues long. Trimming removed 0 bases from V and 0 bases from J, with 10 bases in between. Germline V lookup: CDR1 SGHRS, CDR2 YFSETQ. CDR3 sequence (DNA): TGCGCCAGCAGCTTGGGAGGCCACTCCTCCTACAATGAGCAGTTCTTC. Amino acid sequence: CASSLGGHSSYNEQFF.

The table lists this clone with a few counts. In the same sample, other DNA sequences code for this CDR3. The V gene is TRBV27, the J gene TRBJ2-7; 9 nucleotides line up with TRBD2. Germline-derived CDR1 and CDR2 are MNHEY and SMNVEV (reference sequence). The CDR3 contains 15 residues. The junction had 6 bases not matched to a gene; V was cut back by 5 bases and J by 1 base. In DNA form, the CDR3 reads TGTGCCAGCAGTCCGTTAGCGGGGGATTCCTACGAGCAGTACTTC. This sequence encodes CASSPLAGDSYEQYF.

The chain combines TRBV28 with TRBJ1-1; TRBD1 agrees at 7 bases. Germline trimming cut 4 bases from V and 1 base from J; bases unmatched to any gene: 3. Germline CDR1 is MDHEN and CDR2 is SYDVKM. The CDR3 extends over 14 amino acids. In nucleotides, the CDR3 is TGTGCCAGCAGTTCTCCAGGGGGGAACACTGAAGCTTTCTTT. Its translation: CASSSPGGNTEAFF. Full variable domain (rest looked up from reference TRBV28 and TRBJ1-1): DVKVTQSSRYLVKRTGEKVFLECVQDMDHENMFWYRQDPGLGLRLIYFSYDVKMKEKGDIPEGYSVSREKKERFSLILESASTNQTSMYLCASSSPGGNTEAFFGQGTRLTVV.